The clone carrying this TCR beta chain has only a few counts. Its antigen is not identified. These data come from a study of beta chain features in type 1 diabetes. Study conclusions and caveats: Moderately but significantly shorter TCRB CDR3s were found in Type 1 diabetes patients in all four CD4+ subsets.

The CDR3 length is 13 residues. The V end lost 1 base, the J end lost 9 bases, and 12 bases lay between the germline ends. Per germline, CDR1 SGDLS and CDR2 YYNGEE. Expressed TCRB transcripts were sequenced because the entire RNA isolate underwent reverse transcription. The assay was immunoSEQ multiplex PCR, and TCRdb's table has in-frame clones only and misses some. The sample lists 150,000 to 200,000 clones, almost 65% occurring once. The sequenced material came from naive CD4+ T cells from blood. The gene calls are TRBV9 and TRBJ2-3, with D possibly being TRBD1 (6 bases). The clonotype comes from a man under 40 with type 1 diabetes. CDR3: CASSVRDRNTQYF. The DNA for the CDR3 is TGTGCCAGCAGCGTACGAGACAGGAACACGCAGTATTTT.